A single sample is the source of the 31 T cell receptor beta chains below, sequenced in a study of breast tumors, draining lymph nodes, adjacent tissues (dated by TCRdb to about 2016). Library creation used multiplex PCR. TCRdb records Illumina HiSeq 2000 as the sequencer. TCRdb redid the processing of the public reads, applying fastp at Q25 and MiXCR, and retained in-frame beta chains. Rows with one shared CDR3 protein collapse into an entry with the most common genes and DNA. This sample is represented by approximately 300,000 distinct CDR3 sequences; around 31% of them were singletons. The ten largest clonotypes hold 1.1% of the sample. Lymph node samples were obtained from the axillary draining lymph nodes of breast cancer patients. Sample: axillary lymph node tissue. The receptors shown here come from a female donor with breast cancer. Some clones in this sample may be carry-over from other donors' samples.

This clonotype was picked up a small number of times. The J gene is TRBJ2-2, the V gene TRBV3-1; D gene uncertain. Trimming cost V 3 bases and J 5 bases, with 7 bases left between them. This CDR3 is built from 13 residues. Germline values: CDR1 LGHDT, CDR2 YNNKEL (reference sequence). The CDR3 sequence is CASSQTLTGELFF. The CDR3 coding sequence is TGTGCCAGCAGCCAGACCCTTACCGGGGAGCTGTTTTTT.

This clonotype came up a few times. The J gene is TRBJ2-7, the V gene TRBV6-5; D is possibly TRBD2 (6 bases). The germline V gene encodes CDR1 MNHEY and CDR2 SVGAGI. V was trimmed by 0 bases and J by 6 bases, leaving 15 bases between them. This CDR3 comprises 15 residues. CDR3 DNA: TGTGCCAGCAGTTACTCGAGCGGGCGCCCACGCGAGCAGTACTTC. This encodes CASSYSSGRPREQYF.

The chain carries TRBV2 and TRBJ1-2; weak D call: TRBD1 (5 bases). Per the germline V gene, CDR1 is SNHLY and CDR2 is FYNNEI. The CDR3 consists of 9 residues. The germline V and J ends were trimmed by 9 bases and 13 bases, with 12 bases remaining between them. CDR3 sequence (DNA): TGTGCCAGTCTGATGGGGGGCACCTTC. It specifies CASLMGGTF.

This clonotype was counted many times. This chain links TRBV5-5 with TRBJ1-5; a weak D match, TRBD1 (5 bases). Trimming shortened V by 2 bases and J by 0 bases, and 12 bases separated the two germline ends. There are 16 residues in the CDR3. The germline gives CDR1 SGHKS, CDR2 YYEKEE (reference sequence). The CDR3: CASSLTDSDSNQPQHF. In nucleotides, the CDR3 is TGTGCCAGCAGCTTAACCGACAGCGATAGCAATCAGCCCCAGCATTTT.

This clonotype was recorded once. Mismatch with germline at one junction end may stem from a read error. The chain joins TRBV7-6 to TRBJ2-5, with D tentatively TRBD1 (5 bases). CDR1 SGHVS and CDR2 FNYEAQ come from the germline V gene. The CDR3 has 15 amino acids. For the CDR3, the DNA is TGTGCCAGCAGCTCTACGACAGCGACTGTGGAGACCCAGCACTTC. Translated: CASSSTTATVETQHF. The entire variable domain, with the rest obtained from reference TRBV7-6 and TRBJ2-5, is as follows: GAGVSQSPRYKVTKRGQDVALRCDPISGHVSLYWYRQALGQGPEFLTYFNYEAQQDKSGLPNDRFSAERPEGSISTLTIQRTEQRDSAMYRCASSSTTATVETQHFGPGTRLLVL.

This clonotype was recorded once. The chain links TRBV19 to TRBJ1-2, with a tentative D call TRBD1 (5 bases). Germline CDR1 reads LNHDA; CDR2 reads SQIVND (reference sequence). V dropped 9 bases and J dropped 7 bases, with 21 bases sitting between them. There are 14 residues in the CDR3. The CDR3 loop reads CASSPDGGIGGYTF. The CDR3 DNA sequence: TGTGCCAGCTCCCCGGACGGGGGGATAGGTGGCTACACCTTC.

This clonotype was recorded many times. The genes are TRBV20-1 and TRBJ2-1; TRBD1 aligns across 7 bases. V dropped 2 bases and J dropped 4; count of bases not matched to a gene: 8. The CDR3 covers 15 residues. Germline CDR1 and CDR2: DFQATT and SNEGSKA (reference sequence). CDR3 in DNA: TGCAGTGCTAGAAACTATCAGGGGGAATACAATGAGCAGTTCTTC. This codes for CSARNYQGEYNEQFF.

This clonotype showed up many times. This sequence joins TRBV19 and TRBJ2-2, with D maybe TRBD2 (5 bases). This CDR3 region has 16 residues. Trimming shortened V by 4 bases and J by 6 bases, and 18 bases separated the two germline ends. The germline V gene has CDR1 LNHDA and CDR2 SQIVND (reference sequence). The CDR3 DNA sequence: TGTGCCAGTAGTAACTTGGGCCTCGGGGTTGCCGGGGAGCTGTTTTTT. It encodes CASSNLGLGVAGELFF.

This clonotype was picked up many times. The chain combines TRBV30 with TRBJ1-2, with 8 bases aligning to TRBD1. Germline V lookup: CDR1 GTSNPN, CDR2 SVGIG (reference sequence). The CDR3 is made up of 14 amino acids. The junction had 7 bases not matched to a gene; V was cut back by 3 bases and J by 4 bases. The CDR3 nucleotides read TGTGCCTGGAGAACTACACAGGGGGTCTATGGCTACACCTTC. Translated: CAWRTTQGVYGYTF.

This chain joins TRBV20-1 and TRBJ2-5; TRBD1 agrees at 9 bases. In germline, CDR1 is DFQATT, CDR2 SNEGSKA (reference sequence). The length of the CDR3 is 13 residues. The CDR3 here is CSYAGQGKETQYF. The CDR3 DNA follows: TGCAGCTACGCCGGACAGGGGAAGGAGACCCAGTACTTC.

Of note for this clonotype: This sequence may be a read error, since a much larger clone differs from it by one base. V and J are TRBV20-1 and TRBJ2-1; 11 bases are shared with TRBD1. V was clipped by 3 bases and J by 9 bases; unmatched bases: 7. From germline, CDR1 is DFQATT and CDR2 SNEGSKA (reference sequence). The CDR3 loop spans 14 amino acids. The CDR3 coding sequence is TGCAGTGCTAGGGACAGGGGGCGGATTTCTGAGCAGTTCTTC. Translated, it gives CSARDRGRISEQFF.

This clonotype was picked up many times. V and J are TRBV20-1 and TRBJ2-2, with unresolved D. Trimming pared 2 bases from V and 3 bases from J, leaving 4 bases between. Germline V gene data show CDR1 as DFQATT and CDR2 as SNEGSKA (reference sequence). This CDR3 is 12 amino acids long. The CDR3 nucleotides read TGCAGTGCTAGACACGACACCGGGGAGCTGTTTTTT. Its protein product is CSARHDTGELFF.

In this sample, this clonotype turned up many times. V is TRBV7-9 and J is TRBJ1-2; weak D call: TRBD1 (5 bases). Deletions cut 1 base from V and 7 bases from J, with 10 bases between. CDR1 and CDR2 (germline): SEHNR, FQNEAQ (reference sequence). The CDR3 is 13 amino acids. Here the CDR3 reads CASSLGSGFGYTF. CDR3 nucleotide sequence: TGTGCCAGCAGCTTAGGATCAGGGTTTGGCTACACCTTC.

This clonotype was detected only once. A clone one base away is much larger, so this may be a read error. The gene calls are TRBV11-1 and TRBJ2-1; the match to TRBD2 covers 11 bases. J gave up 4 bases and V 5 bases, and 16 bases lay outside the gene matches. The CDR3 loop spans 19 amino acids. Per germline, CDR1 SGHAT and CDR2 FQDESV (reference sequence). Written as DNA, the CDR3 is TGTGCCAGCAGCATACACGCAGGACTAGCGGGTCAACCATACAATGAGCAGTTCTTC. This sequence encodes CASSIHAGLAGQPYNEQFF.

This clonotype was found a few times. Since a much larger clone is just one base distant, this may be a read error. The chain recombines TRBV6-4 with TRBJ2-1; tentatively, D is TRBD2 (6 bases). CDR3 length: 16 residues. The germline V gene has CDR1 MRHNA and CDR2 SNTAGT. The CDR3 DNA reads as TGTGCCAGCAGTCACTCGAGCTGGGGGGAGAAGAATGAGCAGTTCTTC. It encodes CASSHSSWGEKNEQFF.

This clonotype was observed many times. The chain combines TRBV5-1 with TRBJ2-1; 7 bases align to TRBD2. Looked up from germline, CDR1 is SGHRS and CDR2 is YFSETQ. The CDR3 extends over 15 amino acids. Trimming at V came to 4 bases and at J to 6 bases, leaving 10 bases not matched to a gene. Written as DNA, the CDR3 is TGCGCCAGCAGCCCCGGGGGATGGGGGGGCAATGAGCAGTTCTTC. Its protein is CASSPGGWGGNEQFF.

This clonotype was detected many times. The gene calls are TRBV10-1 and TRBJ1-5; 7 nucleotides agree with TRBD1. Germline V gene lookup returns CDR1 WNHNN and CDR2 SYGVQD (reference sequence). V lost 8 bases, J lost 6 bases, and 4 bases stayed unmatched. The CDR3 loop spans 12 amino acids. CDR3 in amino acids: CASSTGPQPQHF. Written as DNA, the CDR3 is TGCGCCAGCTCGACAGGGCCTCAGCCCCAGCATTTT.

The chain combines TRBV4-1 with TRBJ1-1, with D possibly TRBD1 on 6 matching bases. The V end was cut by 7 bases, the J end by 1 base, with 19 bases between. The CDR3 spans 16 residues. CDR1 and CDR2 from the germline V gene are MGHRA and YSYEKL. The CDR3 loop reads CASTSTPTGGNTEAFF. The CDR3 nucleotides are TGCGCCAGCACCTCAACGCCGACAGGAGGGAACACTGAAGCTTTCTTT.

At least ten counts were recorded for this clonotype. The chain links TRBV5-1 to TRBJ2-3; no reliable D call. Looked up from germline, CDR1 is SGHRS and CDR2 is YFSETQ. V was clipped by 2 bases and J by 6 bases, with 10 bases between them. The CDR3 is made up of 13 amino acids. CDR3 region: CASSLGSWDTQYF. Here the CDR3 DNA reads TGCGCCAGCAGCTTAGGGTCATGGGATACGCAGTATTTT.

Of note for this clonotype: A clone one base away is much larger, so this may be a read error. This rearrangement joins TRBV15 to TRBJ1-2; D may be TRBD1 (6 bases). CDR1 is LNHNV and CDR2 is YYDKDF in the germline V gene (reference sequence). The CDR3 is made up of 15 amino acids. Trimming cost V 4 bases and J 0 bases, with 12 bases left between them. CDR3 sequence reads: CATSKQGAPNYGYTF. The CDR3 DNA reads TGTGCCACCAGCAAACAGGGCGCCCCTAACTATGGCTACACCTTC.

This clonotype was observed at least ten times. V and J are TRBV2 and TRBJ2-3, with no clear D. V lost 3 bases and J lost 3, with 4 bases in between. This CDR3 is built from 12 residues. Germline V gene lookup returns CDR1 SNHLY and CDR2 FYNNEI. The CDR3 loop reads CASSDWTDTQYF. CDR3 in DNA: TGTGCCAGCAGTGATTGGACAGATACGCAGTATTTT.

This clonotype was picked up a small number of times. The genes are TRBV27 and TRBJ2-1; D is unresolved. This CDR3 contains 14 residues. Trimming cost V 1 base and J 8 bases, with 12 bases left between them. Germline V CDR1 and CDR2: MNHEY, SMNVEV (reference sequence). DNA for the CDR3: TGTGCCAGCAGTTTATACCCCCTAGTCGATGAGCAGTTCTTC. It encodes CASSLYPLVDEQFF.

In this sample, this clonotype turned up a few times. This may be a read error: a much more frequent sequence differs by one nucleotide. V gene TRBV20-1 combines with J gene TRBJ2-7; D perhaps matches TRBD1 (6 bases). Trimming removed 1 base from V and 6 bases from J, with 16 bases in between. The CDR3 consists of 14 residues. CDR1 and CDR2 from the germline V gene are DFQATT and SNEGSKA (reference sequence). The CDR3 DNA sequence: TGCAGTGCTAGAGGAGCAGGGGTGGCCTCCGAGCAGTACTTC. It codes for CSARGAGVASEQYF.

Comments on this clonotype: Germline and junction disagree at one end, which may indicate a read error. The DNA for the CDR3 is TGTACCAGCAGCCATGGACAGGGCGTAGAGACCCAGTACTTC. Its protein product is CTSSHGQGVETQYF. The chain is built from TRBV3-1 and TRBJ2-5; 8 bases are a match to TRBD1. The CDR3 covers 14 residues. CDR1 LGHDT and CDR2 YNNKEL come from the germline V gene (reference sequence).

This clonotype was seen ten or more times. CDR3 region: CSAGTNNEQFF. In DNA, the CDR3 is TGCAGCGCCGGGACTAACAATGAGCAGTTCTTC. J is TRBJ2-1 and V is TRBV29-1; 7 bases match TRBD2. The CDR3 is 11 amino acids. V lost 7 bases to trimming and J lost 5 bases; unmatched junction nucleotides: 2. CDR1 and CDR2 from the germline V gene are SQVTM and ANQGSEA.

This clonotype was detected a few times. The chain couples TRBV6-5 to TRBJ1-2; D is unresolved. Per germline, CDR1 MNHEY and CDR2 SVGAGI. The CDR3 totals 11 residues. Trimming took 5 bases from V and 7 from J, leaving 8 bases between them. CDR3 DNA: TGTGCCAGCAGTCCCCGTTTTGGCTACACCTTC. Protein product: CASSPRFGYTF.

This clonotype was observed once. Just one base apart from a much larger clone, this may be a read error. The CDR3 nucleotides are TGCGCCAGCAGCTTTAGCGGCTCCTGCAATGAGCAGTTCTTC. This sequence encodes CASSFSGSCNEQFF. The V gene is TRBV5-1, the J gene TRBJ2-1; tentative D call: TRBD2 (6 bases). CDR1 is SGHRS and CDR2 is YFSETQ in the germline V gene. CDR3 size: 14 residues.

This clonotype was recorded a few times. One end of the junction does not line up with germline, which may come from a read error. The V and J genes are TRBV6-5 and TRBJ2-5; D is ambiguous. The CDR3 sequence is 14 residues long. Per the germline V gene, CDR1 is MNHEY and CDR2 is SVGAGI. The CDR3 region has the DNA TGTGCCAGCAGTCACTCGAGGAGAGAAGAGACCCAGTACTTC. It codes for CASSHSRREETQYF.

This clonotype was observed many times. The rearrangement joins TRBV2 to TRBJ2-6; the D gene could be TRBD1 or TRBD2 (5 bases each). This CDR3 comprises 17 residues. Germline CDR1 SNHLY, CDR2 FYNNEI. Trimming left V 0 bases short and J 0 bases short, with 9 bases between. In nucleotides, the CDR3 is TGTGCCAGCAGTGAAGCAGGGGACGGCTCTGGGGCCAACGTCCTGACTTTC. Translation: CASSEAGDGSGANVLTF.

Comments on this clonotype: A read error is possible here, since a much larger clone lies one base away. The chain has TRBV9 and TRBJ2-1; 8 bases map to TRBD2. Germline V CDR1 and CDR2: SGDLS, YYNGEE. This CDR3 has 15 amino acids. The CDR3 coding sequence is TGTACCAGCAGCTCACGGGGGACTAGGGAGAATGAGCAGTTCTTC. As protein: CTSSSRGTRENEQFF.

This clonotype was seen ten or more times. V is TRBV5-1 and J is TRBJ1-6; no reliable D call. The CDR3 has 14 amino acids. V dropped 0 bases and J dropped 7 bases, with 8 bases sitting between them. Germline CDR1 reads SGHRS; CDR2 reads YFSETQ. CDR3 amino acids: CASSLGERNSPLHF. CDR3 DNA sequence: TGCGCCAGCAGCTTGGGGGAACGGAATTCACCCCTCCACTTT.